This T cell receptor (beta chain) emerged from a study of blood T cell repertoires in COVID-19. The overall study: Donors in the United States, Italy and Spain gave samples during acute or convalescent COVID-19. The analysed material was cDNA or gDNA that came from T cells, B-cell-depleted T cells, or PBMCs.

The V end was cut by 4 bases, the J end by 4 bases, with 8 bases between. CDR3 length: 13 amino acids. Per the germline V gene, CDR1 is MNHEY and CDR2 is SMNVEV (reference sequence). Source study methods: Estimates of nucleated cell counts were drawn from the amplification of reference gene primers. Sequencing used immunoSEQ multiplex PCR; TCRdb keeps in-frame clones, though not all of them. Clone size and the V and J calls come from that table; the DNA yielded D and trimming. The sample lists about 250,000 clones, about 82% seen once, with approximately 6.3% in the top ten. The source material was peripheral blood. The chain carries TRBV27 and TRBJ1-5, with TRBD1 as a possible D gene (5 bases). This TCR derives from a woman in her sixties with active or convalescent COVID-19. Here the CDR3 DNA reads TGTGCCAGCAGTTCGACAGATAATCAGCCCCAGCATTTT. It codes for CASSSTDNQPQHF.